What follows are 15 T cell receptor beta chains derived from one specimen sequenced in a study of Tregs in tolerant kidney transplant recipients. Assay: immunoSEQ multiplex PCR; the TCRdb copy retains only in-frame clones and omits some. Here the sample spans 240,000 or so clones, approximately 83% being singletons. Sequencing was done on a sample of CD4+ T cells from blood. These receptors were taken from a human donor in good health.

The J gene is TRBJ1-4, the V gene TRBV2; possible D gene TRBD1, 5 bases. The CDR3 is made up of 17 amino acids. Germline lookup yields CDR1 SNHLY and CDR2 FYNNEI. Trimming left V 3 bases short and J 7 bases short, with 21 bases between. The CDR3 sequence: CASSESGDGPFIEKLFF. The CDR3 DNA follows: TGTGCCAGCAGTGAGTCGGGGGACGGTCCTTTTATTGAAAAACTGTTTTTT.

Here the CDR3 reads CAIARRTDQPQHF. CDR3 nucleotides: TGTGCCATCGCACGGCGGACAGATCAGCCCCAGCATTTT. The chain combines TRBV10-3 with TRBJ1-5; maybe TRBD1 (6 bases). V lost 8 bases and J 5 bases, leaving 13 bases between the germline ends. The length of the CDR3 is 13 residues. Germline lookup yields CDR1 ENHRY and CDR2 SYGVKD.

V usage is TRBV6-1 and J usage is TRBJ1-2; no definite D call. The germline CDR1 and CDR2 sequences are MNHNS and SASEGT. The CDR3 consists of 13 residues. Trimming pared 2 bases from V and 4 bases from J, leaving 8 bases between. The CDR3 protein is CASSEWGAYGYTF. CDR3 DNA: TGTGCCAGCAGTGAATGGGGAGCCTATGGCTACACCTTC.

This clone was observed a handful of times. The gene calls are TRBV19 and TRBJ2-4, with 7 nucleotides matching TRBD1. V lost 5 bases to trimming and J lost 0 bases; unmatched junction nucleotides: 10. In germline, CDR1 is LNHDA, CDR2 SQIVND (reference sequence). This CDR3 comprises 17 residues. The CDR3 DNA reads TGTGCCAGTAGTGGGGTTCAGGGGGTCCTAGCCAAAAACATTCAGTACTTC. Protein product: CASSGVQGVLAKNIQYF.

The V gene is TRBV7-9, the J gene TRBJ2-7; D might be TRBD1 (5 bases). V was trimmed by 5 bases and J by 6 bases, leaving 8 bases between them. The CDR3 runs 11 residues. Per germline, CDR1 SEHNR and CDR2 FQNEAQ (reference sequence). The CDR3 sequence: CASSRGPEQYF. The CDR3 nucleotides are TGTGCCAGCAGCAGGGGTCCCGAGCAGTACTTC.

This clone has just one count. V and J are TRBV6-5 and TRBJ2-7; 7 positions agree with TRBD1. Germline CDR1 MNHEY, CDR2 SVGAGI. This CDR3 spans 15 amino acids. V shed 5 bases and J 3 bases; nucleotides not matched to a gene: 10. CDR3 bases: TGTGCCAGCAGTCCCCGGACAGGTTTATTCTACGAGCAGTACTTC. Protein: CASSPRTGLFYEQYF.

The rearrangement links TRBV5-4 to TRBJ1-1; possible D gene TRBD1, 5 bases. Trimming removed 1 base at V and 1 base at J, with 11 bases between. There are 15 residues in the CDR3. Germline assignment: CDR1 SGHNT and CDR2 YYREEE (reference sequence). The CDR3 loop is CASSLFVTGNTEAFF. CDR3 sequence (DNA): TGTGCCAGCAGCTTGTTCGTCACAGGGAACACTGAAGCTTTCTTT.

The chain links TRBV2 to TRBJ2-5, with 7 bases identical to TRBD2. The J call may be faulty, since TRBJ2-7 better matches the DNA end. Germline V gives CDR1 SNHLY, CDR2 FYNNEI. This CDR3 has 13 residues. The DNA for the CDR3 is TGTGCCAGCAATGGGTGGGAGGGGTACGAGCAGTACTTC. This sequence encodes CASNGWEGYEQYF.

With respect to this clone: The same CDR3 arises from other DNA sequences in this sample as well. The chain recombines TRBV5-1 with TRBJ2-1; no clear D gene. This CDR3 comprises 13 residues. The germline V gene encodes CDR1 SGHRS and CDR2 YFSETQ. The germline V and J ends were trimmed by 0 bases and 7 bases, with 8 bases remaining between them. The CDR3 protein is CASSLVPGNEQFF. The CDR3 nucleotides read TGCGCCAGCAGCTTGGTCCCGGGTAATGAGCAGTTCTTC.

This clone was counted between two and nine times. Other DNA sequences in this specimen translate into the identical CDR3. The CDR3 bases are TGTGCCAGCAGTCAAGGACAAATGAACACTGAAGCTTTCTTT. It encodes CASSQGQMNTEAFF. The chain has TRBV7-3 and TRBJ1-1, with a tentative D call TRBD1 (5 bases). The V gene lost 6 bases and the J gene lost 0 bases, with 11 bases spanning the gap. Germline V CDR1 and CDR2: SGHTA, FQGTGA. The CDR3 is 14 residues long.

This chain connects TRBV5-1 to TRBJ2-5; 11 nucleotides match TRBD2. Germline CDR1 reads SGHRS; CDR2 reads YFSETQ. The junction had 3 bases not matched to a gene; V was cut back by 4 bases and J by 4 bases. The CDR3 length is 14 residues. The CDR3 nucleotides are TGCGCCAGCAGCCCAGGGACTAGCGGAGAGACCCAGTACTTC. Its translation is CASSPGTSGETQYF.

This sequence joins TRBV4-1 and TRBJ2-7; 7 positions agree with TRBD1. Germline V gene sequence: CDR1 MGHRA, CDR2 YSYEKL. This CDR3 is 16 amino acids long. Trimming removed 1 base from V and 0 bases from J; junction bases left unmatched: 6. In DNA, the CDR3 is TGCGCCAGCAGCCAAGGGGCCAGGGGGAGCTCCTACGAGCAGTACTTC. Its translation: CASSQGARGSSYEQYF.

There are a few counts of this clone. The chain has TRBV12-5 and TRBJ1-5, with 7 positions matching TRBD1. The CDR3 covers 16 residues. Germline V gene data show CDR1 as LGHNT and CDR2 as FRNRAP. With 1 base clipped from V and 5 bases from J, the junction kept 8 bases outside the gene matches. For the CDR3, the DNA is TGTGCTAGTGGTTTGGCCGGGACAGACCACTATCAGCCCCAGCATTTT. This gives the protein CASGLAGTDHYQPQHF. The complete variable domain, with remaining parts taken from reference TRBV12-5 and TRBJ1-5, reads DARVTQTPRHKVTEMGQEVTMRCQPILGHNTVFWYRQTMMQGLELLAYFRNRAPLDDSGMPKDRFSAEMPDATLATLKIQPSEPRDSAVYFCASGLAGTDHYQPQHFGDGTRLSIL.

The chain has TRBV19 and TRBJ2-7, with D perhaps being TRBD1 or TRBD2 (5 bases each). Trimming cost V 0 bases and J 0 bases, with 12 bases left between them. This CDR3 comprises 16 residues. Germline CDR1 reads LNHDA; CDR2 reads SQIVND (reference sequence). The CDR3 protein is CASSIDPRGSSYEQYF. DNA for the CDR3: TGTGCCAGTAGTATAGATCCGAGGGGCAGCTCCTACGAGCAGTACTTC.

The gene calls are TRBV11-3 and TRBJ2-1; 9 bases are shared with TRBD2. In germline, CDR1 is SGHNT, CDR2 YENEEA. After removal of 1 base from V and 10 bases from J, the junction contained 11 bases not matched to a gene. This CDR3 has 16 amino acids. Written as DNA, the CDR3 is TGTGCCAGCAGCTTAGTAGCGGGAGCGACCTCAATCGAGCAGTTCTTC. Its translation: CASSLVAGATSIEQFF.